Below are 16 T cell receptor beta chains sequenced from a single sample in a study of blood T cell repertoires in COVID-19 (dated by TCRdb to about 2020). Receptor libraries were prepared by the immunoSEQ multiplex PCR assay. This is the immuneACCESS table as TCRdb keeps it, with only in-frame sequences that have V and J called. A part of the clones is gone; compared with another copy, unresolved V genes explain less than half, and the rest is unexplained. The sample records some 160,000 clones, 70% to 90% of which are singletons. The ten largest clonotypes hold 2.5% of the sample. Input material: peripheral blood. The receptors shown here come from a woman of 80 years or more with COVID-19, enrolled during active disease.

The J gene is TRBJ1-3, the V gene TRBV19; 7 nucleotides agree with TRBD1. Germline CDR1 LNHDA, CDR2 SQIVND (reference sequence). The CDR3 runs to 17 residues. Losses at the gene ends were 3 bases for V and 0 bases for J; bases not matched to a gene: 8. CDR3 loop: CASSMSTGAFSGNTIYF. The CDR3 DNA is TGTGCCAGTAGTATGTCAACAGGGGCCTTCTCTGGAAACACCATATATTTT.

The V gene is TRBV4-2, the J gene TRBJ2-1; 13 bases are shared with TRBD2. The CDR3 sequence is 15 residues long. V lost 4 bases and J lost 14; bases outside the gene matches: 11. CDR1 and CDR2 from the germline V gene are LGHNA and YNFKEQ. Here the CDR3 reads CASSPGTSGMVWKFF. Written as DNA, the CDR3 is TGTGCCAGCAGCCCCGGGACTAGCGGGATGGTATGGAAGTTCTTC.

The chain couples TRBV6-1 to TRBJ2-2; 8 nucleotides match TRBD1. CDR1 is MNHNS and CDR2 is SASEGT in the germline V gene. Unmatched junction bases numbered 6, after V lost 4 bases and J lost 2 bases. CDR3 length equals 16 residues. CDR3 sequence (DNA): TGTGCCAGCAGTGCCCTGGACAGGGCCAACACCGGGGAGCTGTTTTTT. Translation: CASSALDRANTGELFF.

V is TRBV18 and J is TRBJ2-7, with 9 bases identical to TRBD2. The CDR3 is 15 residues long. V trimming: 5 bases; J trimming: 5 bases; junction bases outside the gene matches: 10. From germline, CDR1 is KGHSH and CDR2 LQKENI. The CDR3 loop reads CASSTYSGRIDEQYF. The CDR3 DNA reads TGTGCCAGCTCAACATATAGCGGGAGAATCGACGAGCAGTACTTC.

The J gene is TRBJ1-5, the V gene TRBV4-1; 9 bases are shared with TRBD1. The CDR3 runs to 16 residues. V shed 0 bases and J 4 bases; nucleotides not matched to a gene: 4. Per the germline V gene, CDR1 is MGHRA and CDR2 is YSYEKL. The CDR3 loop is CASSQEGTGINQPQHF. For the CDR3, the DNA is TGCGCCAGCAGCCAAGAAGGGACAGGGATTAATCAGCCCCAGCATTTT.

The V gene is TRBV7-9, the J gene TRBJ2-2; D may be TRBD1 (6 bases). The CDR3 covers 14 residues. Germline loops: CDR1 SEHNR, CDR2 FQNEAQ (reference sequence). V was clipped by 10 bases and J by 3 bases, with 15 bases between them. The CDR3 DNA sequence: TGTGCCACACAGGGCCGAGGATACACCGGGGAGCTGTTTTTT. This sequence encodes CATQGRGYTGELFF.

The V gene is TRBV19, the J gene TRBJ2-1; 9 bases agree with TRBD1. This CDR3 is built from 13 residues. The junction had 3 bases not matched to a gene; V was cut back by 6 bases and J by 6 bases. Germline loops: CDR1 LNHDA, CDR2 SQIVND (reference sequence). The CDR3, as DNA: TGTGCCAGTAGGTTGACAGGGGGCAATGAGCAGTTCTTC. As protein: CASRLTGGNEQFF. The full variable domain, in which reference TRBV19 and TRBJ2-1 provide the parts outside the CDR3, is DGGITQSPKYLFRKEGQNVTLSCEQNLNHDAMYWYRQDPGQGLRLIYYSQIVNDFQKGDIAEGYSVSREKKESFPLTVTSAQKNPTAFYLCASRLTGGNEQFFGPGTRLTVL.

This rearrangement joins TRBV29-1 to TRBJ1-2; 7 bases are shared with TRBD1. CDR1 is SQVTM and CDR2 is ANQGSEA in the germline V gene. J gave up 6 bases and V 7 bases, and 11 bases lay outside the gene matches. The CDR3 has 13 residues. The CDR3 is CSGGNTGDDGYTF. The CDR3, as DNA: TGCAGCGGCGGGAACACAGGGGACGATGGCTACACCTTC.

The rearrangement links TRBV4-2 to TRBJ2-7, with TRBD1 matching over 12 bases. Germline lookup yields CDR1 LGHNA and CDR2 YNFKEQ. Trimming removed 1 base from V and 5 bases from J; junction bases left unmatched: 12. This CDR3 is 18 amino acids long. This CDR3 is CASSQVRTGTGGFDEQYF. The CDR3 coding sequence is TGTGCCAGCAGCCAAGTACGAACCGGGACAGGGGGCTTCGACGAGCAGTACTTC.

This clone was seen a few times. This rearrangement joins TRBV9 to TRBJ2-5; 13 nucleotides match TRBD2. The CDR3 has 17 residues. Per the germline V gene, CDR1 is SGDLS and CDR2 is YYNGEE. The junction had 8 bases not matched to a gene; V was cut back by 3 bases and J by 3 bases. CDR3 residues: CASSERSGTSGKETQYF. The CDR3 bases are TGTGCCAGCAGCGAGAGATCCGGGACTAGCGGGAAAGAGACCCAGTACTTC. Complete variable domain (other parts from reference TRBV9 and TRBJ2-5): DSGVTQTPKHLITATGQRVTLRCSPRSGDLSVYWYQQSLDQGLQFLIQYYNGEERAKGNILERFSAQQFPDLHSELNLSSLELGDSALYFCASSERSGTSGKETQYFGPGTRLLVL.

The genes are TRBV24-1 and TRBJ2-2; the match to TRBD1 covers 7 bases. The CDR3 extends over 14 amino acids. Germline-derived CDR1 and CDR2 are KGHDR and SFDVKD. V shed 7 bases, J shed 0 bases, and the junction held 1 base outside the gene matches. CDR3 sequence: CATRTGSNTGELFF. The DNA of the CDR3 is TGTGCCACCAGGACAGGGTCGAACACCGGGGAGCTGTTTTTT.

This chain connects TRBV2 to TRBJ1-3; D uncertain. V gave up 6 bases and J gave up 1 base, with 13 bases separating them. Germline CDR1 is SNHLY and CDR2 is FYNNEI. CDR3 length equals 15 residues. The CDR3 region is CASRAHQVSGNTIYF. DNA of the CDR3: TGTGCCAGCAGGGCCCACCAGGTTTCTGGAAACACCATATATTTT.

The chain couples TRBV28 to TRBJ1-3; D gene ambiguous. The CDR3 runs to 17 residues. V dropped 2 bases and J dropped 0 bases, with 14 bases sitting between them. Germline CDR1 MDHEN, CDR2 SYDVKM. The CDR3 nucleotides read TGTGCCAGCAGTTTAATTTTGGGCAGTACCTCTGGAAACACCATATATTTT. Translated: CASSLILGSTSGNTIYF.

The sample holds one count of this clone. The rearrangement joins TRBV10-3 to TRBJ2-7, with TRBD1 as a possible D gene (6 bases). Germline CDR1 reads ENHRY; CDR2 reads SYGVKD. CDR3 length equals 16 residues. Trimming removed 0 bases at V and 7 bases at J, with 19 bases between. In nucleotides, the CDR3 is TGTGCCATCAGTGAGTCGAAGGGACACCGCGTATCGGAGCAGTACTTC. It encodes CAISESKGHRVSEQYF.

In DNA, the CDR3 is TGCGCCAGCAGCCTGACCGGGGGTGGCAATCAGCCCCAGCATTTT. Translation gives CASSLTGGGNQPQHF. This rearrangement joins TRBV5-1 to TRBJ1-5; TRBD1 might be the D (5 bases). This CDR3 has 15 residues. Looked up from germline, CDR1 is SGHRS and CDR2 is YFSETQ. Trimming pared 4 bases from V and 2 bases from J, leaving 13 bases between.

This chain uses TRBV11-1 with TRBJ2-5, with 10 bases lining up with TRBD2. The CDR3 extends over 15 amino acids. V was pared by 5 bases and J by 7 bases, with 10 bases of the junction left unmatched. In germline, CDR1 is SGHAT, CDR2 FQDESV (reference sequence). The CDR3 loop is CASSHPTSGYGTQYF. As DNA, the CDR3 is TGTGCCAGCAGCCACCCGACTAGCGGGTATGGGACCCAGTACTTC. The full variable domain, its missing parts supplied by reference TRBV11-1 and TRBJ2-5, is EAEVAQSPRYKITEKSQAVAFWCDPISGHATLYWYRQILGQGPELLVQFQDESVVDDSQLPKDRFSAERLKGVDSTLKIQPAELGDSAMYLCASSHPTSGYGTQYFGPGTRLLVL.